This is a list of T cell receptor beta chains from one sample in a study of T cell repertoires in aging, cancer and after chemotherapy. Via MiXCR, TCRdb re-called the multiplex PCR reads, giving one row per CDR3 protein. The sample has about 2,500 distinct CDR3 sequences; roughly 32% are singletons. Sequencing was carried out using blood. These receptors originate from a human donor with a solid tumor. Both conserved end residues are part of each CDR3. Each record gives: V gene, J gene, D gene, clone size, CDR3 protein, CDR3 DNA. D genes are given only for firm matches. Rows may omit the clone size; those that give it use once, few, many or a size class.

v_call: TRBV7-2
j_call: TRBJ1-5
d_call: .
clone_size: .
cdr3_aa: CASSLGQSGNQPQHF
cdr3_nt: TGTGCCAGCAGCTTAGGACAGTCAGGCAATCAGCCCCAGCATTTT

v_call: TRBV12-3/TRBV12-4
j_call: TRBJ1-6
d_call: .
clone_size: medium-sized
cdr3_aa: CASRELGSPLHF
cdr3_nt: TGTGCCAGCAGGGAGCTAGGATCACCCCTCCACTTT

v_call: TRBV6-5
j_call: TRBJ2-7
d_call: .
clone_size: large
cdr3_aa: CASSYGSTSYEQYF
cdr3_nt: TGTGCCAGCAGTTATGGATCCACCTCCTACGAGCAGTACTTC

v_call: TRBV7-2
j_call: TRBJ2-5
d_call: .
clone_size: .
cdr3_aa: CASSVQVGRDRETQYF
cdr3_nt: TGTGCCAGCAGCGTTCAGGTGGGAAGGGATCGGGAGACCCAGTACTTC

v_call: TRBV5-1
j_call: TRBJ2-7
d_call: .
clone_size: .
cdr3_aa: CASSLVPNEQYF
cdr3_nt: TGCGCCAGCAGCTTGGTCCCAAACGAGCAGTACTTC

v_call: TRBV6-6
j_call: TRBJ2-1
d_call: .
clone_size: .
cdr3_aa: CASNVGSTYNEQFF
cdr3_nt: TGTGCCAGCAACGTCGGGAGTACCTACAATGAGCAGTTCTTC

v_call: TRBV7-9
j_call: TRBJ2-5
d_call: .
clone_size: few
cdr3_aa: CASSLVNQETQYF
cdr3_nt: TGTGCCAGCAGCTTAGTCAACCAAGAGACCCAGTACTTC

v_call: TRBV10-3
j_call: TRBJ2-1
d_call: .
clone_size: .
cdr3_aa: CAISDSRFVFSDEQFF
cdr3_nt: TGTGCCATCAGTGATAGTAGATTCGTCTTTTCCGATGAGCAGTTCTTC

v_call: TRBV19
j_call: TRBJ1-1
d_call: .
clone_size: .
cdr3_aa: CASIAWLGYTEAFF
cdr3_nt: TGTGCCAGTATCGCCTGGCTTGGGTACACTGAAGCTTTCTTT

v_call: TRBV7-5
j_call: TRBJ2-1
d_call: .
clone_size: .
cdr3_aa: CISVSEPCTKREGRRIEQFF
cdr3_nt: .

v_call: TRBV6-5
j_call: TRBJ2-7
d_call: .
clone_size: large
cdr3_aa: CASSYSTGGPYEQYF
cdr3_nt: TGTGCCAGCAGTTACTCGACTGGAGGTCCCTACGAGCAGTACTTC

v_call: TRBV12-3/TRBV12-4
j_call: TRBJ2-5
d_call: TRBD2
clone_size: .
cdr3_aa: CASGTSGRQETQYF
cdr3_nt: TGTGCCAGCGGAACTAGCGGGAGACAGGAGACCCAGTACTTC

v_call: TRBV27
j_call: TRBJ2-7
d_call: .
clone_size: medium-sized
cdr3_aa: CASSPEWQNYEQYF
cdr3_nt: TGTGCCAGCAGCCCCGAATGGCAGAACTACGAGCAGTACTTC

v_call: TRBV15
j_call: TRBJ1-2
d_call: TRBD1
clone_size: medium-sized
cdr3_aa: CATSRSGTASPYYGYTF
cdr3_nt: TGTGCCACCAGCAGATCCGGGACAGCTAGCCCCTACTATGGCTACACCTTC

v_call: TRBV7-6
j_call: TRBJ1-1
d_call: .
clone_size: few
cdr3_aa: CASSLYTAVVAFF
cdr3_nt: TGTGCCAGCAGCTTATATACGGCGGTGGTGGCTTTCTTT

v_call: TRBV15
j_call: TRBJ1-6
d_call: TRBD1
clone_size: .
cdr3_aa: CDTSRDSYNSPLHF
cdr3_nt: TGTGACACCAGCCGGGACAGCTATAATTCACCCCTCCACTTT

v_call: TRBV7-9
j_call: TRBJ1-1
d_call: .
clone_size: .
cdr3_aa: CASSSSTESDTEAFF
cdr3_nt: TGTGCCAGCAGCTCATCGACAGAATCGGACACTGAAGCTTTCTTT

v_call: TRBV27
j_call: TRBJ1-1
d_call: TRBD1
clone_size: .
cdr3_aa: CASSLILGQGNTEAFF
cdr3_nt: TGTGCCAGCAGTTTAATTCTGGGACAGGGGAACACTGAAGCTTTCTTT

v_call: TRBV20-1
j_call: TRBJ2-3
d_call: .
clone_size: .
cdr3_aa: CSAGGVGTDTQYF
cdr3_nt: TGCAGTGCTGGCGGGGTAGGCACAGATACGCAGTATTTT

v_call: TRBV7-2
j_call: TRBJ2-3
d_call: .
clone_size: once
cdr3_aa: CASSLKDTQYF
cdr3_nt: TGTGCCAGCAGCTTAAAAGATACGCAGTATTTT

v_call: TRBV5-6
j_call: TRBJ2-1
d_call: .
clone_size: few
cdr3_aa: CASSRTRFDYNEQFF
cdr3_nt: TGTGCCAGCAGCCGGACCCGTTTTGATTACAATGAGCAGTTCTTC

v_call: TRBV7-6
j_call: TRBJ2-2
d_call: TRBD1
clone_size: .
cdr3_aa: CASSPGTGGTGELFF
cdr3_nt: TGTGCTAGCAGCCCCGGGACAGGGGGCACCGGGGAGCTGTTTTTT

v_call: TRBV5-1
j_call: TRBJ2-7
d_call: .
clone_size: few
cdr3_aa: CASSFQIGGDYEQYF
cdr3_nt: TGCGCCAGCAGCTTCCAGATTGGGGGTGACTACGAGCAGTACTTC

v_call: TRBV29-1
j_call: TRBJ1-2
d_call: .
clone_size: large
cdr3_aa: CSVDPTGADYGYTF
cdr3_nt: TGCAGCGTTGACCCCACCGGGGCGGACTATGGCTACACCTTC

v_call: TRBV30
j_call: TRBJ1-2
d_call: .
clone_size: medium-sized
cdr3_aa: CAWSVPFRGEGYTF
cdr3_nt: TGTGCCTGGAGTGTCCCTTTCAGGGGAGAGGGCTACACCTTC

v_call: TRBV5-6
j_call: TRBJ1-3
d_call: .
clone_size: few
cdr3_aa: CASSRLDRNSGNTIYF
cdr3_nt: TGTGCCAGCAGCCGTCTGGACAGAAATTCTGGAAACACCATATATTTT

v_call: TRBV5-6
j_call: TRBJ2-7
d_call: TRBD2
clone_size: .
cdr3_aa: CASSFSGRGYEQYF
cdr3_nt: TGCGCCAGCAGCTTTAGCGGGAGAGGTTACGAGCAGTACTTC

v_call: TRBV29-1
j_call: TRBJ1-1
d_call: .
clone_size: large
cdr3_aa: CSVEGARDTEAFF
cdr3_nt: TGCAGCGTTGAAGGCGCGCGCGACACTGAAGCTTTCTTT

v_call: TRBV10-3
j_call: TRBJ2-5
d_call: .
clone_size: .
cdr3_aa: CAISETITTRETQYF
cdr3_nt: TGTGCCATCAGTGAGACCATAACCACCCGAGAGACCCAGTACTTC

v_call: TRBV7-6
j_call: TRBJ2-2
d_call: TRBD1
clone_size: medium-sized
cdr3_aa: CASSLRTGVDTGELFF
cdr3_nt: TGTGCCAGCAGCCTTCGGACAGGGGTGGACACCGGGGAGCTGTTTTTT

v_call: TRBV19
j_call: TRBJ1-5
d_call: .
clone_size: few
cdr3_aa: CASSMQDSNQPQHF
cdr3_nt: TGTGCCAGTAGTATGCAGGATAGCAATCAGCCCCAGCATTTT

v_call: TRBV12-3/TRBV12-4
j_call: TRBJ1-4
d_call: .
clone_size: .
cdr3_aa: CASSRDNGNNEKLFF
cdr3_nt: TGTGCCAGCAGTCGGGACAATGGAAATAATGAAAAACTGTTTTTT

v_call: TRBV19
j_call: TRBJ2-7
d_call: .
clone_size: few
cdr3_aa: CASSPHFRAYEQYF
cdr3_nt: TGTGCCAGTAGTCCCCACTTTAGAGCCTACGAGCAGTACTTC

v_call: TRBV5-6
j_call: TRBJ2-7
d_call: .
clone_size: .
cdr3_aa: CASSHGGVGTYEQYF
cdr3_nt: TGTGCCAGCAGCCATGGGGGTGTGGGAACCTACGAGCAGTACTTC